This T cell receptor beta chain was obtained from a study of T cell repertoires in cytomegalovirus infection. Study-wide background: Well-studied HLA-B-restricted CMV epitopes were used in the study alongside recently identified HLA-C-restricted ones. The public TCR beta signatures pointed to both CMV infection and matching HLA type.

This CDR3 spans 14 amino acids. Trimming left V 4 bases short and J 5 bases short, with 12 bases between. Germline V lookup: CDR1 MGHRA, CDR2 YSYEKL. General study results and limits: Individuals carrying CMV plus the relevant HLA were identified by cumulative frequency of public TCR beta families. It was HLA-C-restricted CMV-specific TCR beta clonotypes that dominated the response ex vivo.

This clonotype was seen only a few times. Its cognate antigen is unknown. Using its own MiXCR run on the reads, TCRdb lists one record per CDR3 protein. The sample carries approximately 350,000 distinct CDR3 sequences, about 35% recorded once. This clonotype originated in a human donor in good health (CMV status not recorded). Some clones in this sample may be carry-over from other donors' samples. This chain joins TRBV4-1 and TRBJ2-1; no clear D gene. The sequencing here drew on cultured PBMCs, taken from culture after CMV antigen stimulation. The CDR3 spells CASSLDTGDNEQFF. The CDR3 nucleotides are TGCGCCAGCAGCCTTGATACCGGAGACAATGAGCAGTTCTTC.